This record covers a single T cell receptor (beta chain). Antigen specificity is unknown. A much bigger clone sits one base away, suggesting this may be a read error. The conserved closing phenylalanine or tryptophan is absent in this CDR3, likely reflecting a read error. This record belongs to a study of tumor and adjacent non-tumor tissue in lung cancer. Study at large: Histology: 11 to 13 adenocarcinoma, 2 squamous cell carcinoma, 1 small cell lung cancer.

The study's findings and limits: Tumor TCR diversity, when higher, was linked to shorter survival. Tumor tissue had significantly higher TCR diversity than normal lung.

This sample's RNA came from whole unsorted tissue. Newly diagnosed lung cancer patients had thoracic surgery in China, August–late 2014, without prior chemotherapy. The library came from three nested PCR rounds adapted from ARM-PCR protocols. Each CDR3 protein gets one entry after TCRdb re-called the multiplex PCR reads with MiXCR. The profile shows tens of thousands of distinct CDR3 sequences, roughly three fifths of them singletons. Sequencing was performed on lung tumor tissue. The sequence was collected from a man aged 50-59 years with non-small cell lung cancer.

CDR3 nucleotide sequence: TGTGCCATCAGTGAGTCGGGACAGGGAAGGGGTGAGCAGTTCTCC. Protein product: CAISESGQGRGEQFS. The chain joins TRBV10-3 to TRBJ2-1, with TRBD1 matching over 9 bases. Germline V gene data show CDR1 as ENHRY and CDR2 as SYGVKD. This CDR3 spans 15 amino acids. The V and J ends lost 0 bases and 9 bases, in that order; junction bases with no gene match: 6.